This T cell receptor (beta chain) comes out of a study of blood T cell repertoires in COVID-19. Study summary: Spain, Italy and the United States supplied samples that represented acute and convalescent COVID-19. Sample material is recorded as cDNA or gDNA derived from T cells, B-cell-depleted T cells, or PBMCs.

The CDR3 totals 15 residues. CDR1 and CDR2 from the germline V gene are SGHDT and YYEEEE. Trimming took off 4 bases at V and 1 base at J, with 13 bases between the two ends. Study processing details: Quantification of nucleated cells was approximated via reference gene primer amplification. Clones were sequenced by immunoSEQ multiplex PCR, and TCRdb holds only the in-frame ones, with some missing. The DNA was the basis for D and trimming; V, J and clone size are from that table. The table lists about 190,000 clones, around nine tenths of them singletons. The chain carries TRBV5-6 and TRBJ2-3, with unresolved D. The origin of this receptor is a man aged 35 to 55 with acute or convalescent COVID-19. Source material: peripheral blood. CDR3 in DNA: TGTGCCAGCAGCCACCTTCGGCAGGGCACAGATACGCAGTATTTT. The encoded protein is CASSHLRQGTDTQYF.